Following are 27 T cell receptor beta chains from one sample sequenced in a study of blood T cell repertoires in COVID-19. Assay: immunoSEQ multiplex PCR; the TCRdb copy retains only in-frame clones and omits some. This table holds 65,000 to 90,000 clones, approximately 90% found once. Sequences were obtained from peripheral blood. Receptors were obtained from a human donor in a cohort sampled during active COVID-19.

The genes are TRBV4-3 and TRBJ2-5; 7 bases map to TRBD2. This CDR3 spans 15 amino acids. Germline values: CDR1 LGHNA, CDR2 YSLEER. J was trimmed by 7 bases and V by 0 bases; bases with no gene match: 8. The CDR3 sequence: CASSQEASGGGTQYF. The CDR3 DNA sequence: TGCGCCAGCAGCCAAGAGGCCTCGGGAGGAGGGACCCAGTACTTC.

The chain links TRBV6-5 to TRBJ2-7; perhaps TRBD1 as D (6 bases). V lost 6 bases and J 5 bases, leaving 14 bases between the germline ends. Germline CDR1 MNHEY, CDR2 SVGAGI. The CDR3 has 13 residues. The CDR3 region is CASRLRGEDEQYF. The CDR3 region has the DNA TGTGCCAGCAGACTCAGGGGAGAAGACGAGCAGTACTTC.

The chain recombines TRBV7-9 with TRBJ1-6, with D tentatively TRBD1 (5 bases). This CDR3 has 14 amino acids. The V and J ends lost 1 base and 10 bases respectively, with 11 bases between them. Germline values: CDR1 SEHNR, CDR2 FQNEAQ (reference sequence). CDR3 region: CASSLGRGGSPLHF. The CDR3 DNA sequence: TGTGCCAGCAGCTTAGGGAGGGGAGGGTCACCCCTCCACTTT. Supplemented by reference TRBV7-9 and TRBJ1-6, the full variable domain reads DTGVSQNPRHKITKRGQNVTFRCDPISEHNRLYWYRQTLGQGPEFLTYFQNEAQLEKSRLLSDRFSAERPKGSFSTLEIQRTEQGDSAMYLCASSLGRGGSPLHFGNGTRLTVT.

This clone is a singleton in its sample. V is TRBV5-4 and J is TRBJ2-1; 7 positions match TRBD1. The V gene end was trimmed by 3 bases and the J gene end by 4 bases; junction bases not matched to a gene: 7. The germline V gene has CDR1 SGHNT and CDR2 YYREEE (reference sequence). This CDR3 contains 15 residues. The CDR3 here is CASSSRDSGYNEQFF. CDR3 bases: TGTGCCAGCAGCTCCCGGGACAGTGGTTACAATGAGCAGTTCTTC.

The chain has TRBV12-3 or TRBV12-4 and TRBJ2-7; a possible D gene is TRBD2 (5 bases). V dropped 2 bases and J dropped 5 bases, with 7 bases sitting between them. The CDR3 has 12 amino acids. This chain's CDR3 is CASSLWRDEQYF. Written as DNA, the CDR3 is TGTGCCAGCAGTTTATGGCGGGACGAGCAGTACTTC.

This clone appeared a single time. J is TRBJ2-7 and V is TRBV12-5, with 8 bases that match TRBD1. This CDR3 region has 15 residues. The junction had 7 bases not matched to a gene; V was cut back by 2 bases and J by 4 bases. Germline V CDR1 and CDR2: LGHNT, FRNRAP. CDR3: CASGLSAGGIYEQYF. The CDR3 region has the DNA TGTGCTAGTGGTTTGTCGGCAGGGGGCATATACGAGCAGTACTTC.

The gene calls are TRBV11-3 and TRBJ2-1; D remains unclear. The germline CDR1 and CDR2 sequences are SGHNT and YENEEA. This CDR3 has 13 residues. V was cut by 1 base and J by 2 bases, with 3 bases left in between. CDR3 protein: CASSLGTYNEQFF. For the CDR3, the DNA is TGTGCCAGCAGCTTAGGTACCTACAATGAGCAGTTCTTC.

V usage is TRBV7-2 and J usage is TRBJ1-6; D unresolved. This CDR3 has 14 residues. Trimming stripped 1 base from V and 8 bases from J, with 9 bases between. Germline V gene data show CDR1 as SGHTA and CDR2 as FQGNSA. The chain's CDR3 is CASSLGQDYSPLHF. CDR3 DNA: TGTGCCAGCAGCTTAGGGCAGGACTATTCACCCCTCCACTTT.

A remark on this clone: The same CDR3 is also encoded by other DNA sequences in this sample. This chain uses TRBV7-2 with TRBJ2-5, with 8 bases lining up with TRBD1. Trimming removed 5 bases from V and 5 bases from J; junction bases left unmatched: 7. CDR3 length equals 14 residues. The germline V gene encodes CDR1 SGHTA and CDR2 FQGNSA. The CDR3 here is CASSRGQGGETQYF. The CDR3, as DNA: TGTGCCAGCAGCCGCGGACAGGGCGGGGAGACCCAGTACTTC.

The chain joins TRBV5-6 to TRBJ1-1; weak D call: TRBD1 (6 bases). Trimming took off 6 bases at V and 10 bases at J, with 22 bases between the two ends. The CDR3 spans 14 residues. CDR1 and CDR2 (germline): SGHDT, YYEEEE. CDR3 sequence reads: CASTFRGWGYPAFF. The CDR3 DNA sequence: TGTGCCAGCACCTTTAGGGGGTGGGGATACCCAGCTTTCTTT.

This chain connects TRBV11-2 to TRBJ1-4; D might be TRBD1 (6 bases). The germline CDR1 and CDR2 sequences are SGHAT and FQNNGV. Trimming left V 3 bases short and J 5 bases short, with 16 bases between. The CDR3 is 16 residues long. Here the CDR3 DNA reads TGTGCCAGCAGCTTGAACTTCGGACAGCTGAATGAAAAACTGTTTTTT. Encoded protein: CASSLNFGQLNEKLFF.

The CDR3 coding sequence is TGTGCCAGCAGTGAACTAAGGGGCGCGTATGCTAATGAAAAACTGTTTTTT. It specifies CASSELRGAYANEKLFF. V and J are TRBV2 and TRBJ1-4; TRBD1 is a possible D gene (5 bases). Trimming cost V 2 bases and J 3 bases, with 16 bases left between them. The CDR3 extends over 17 amino acids. Germline V gene data show CDR1 as SNHLY and CDR2 as FYNNEI.

This clone is a singleton in its sample. The chain links TRBV3-1 (or the pseudogene TRBV3-2) to TRBJ2-1; 7 bases match TRBD1. This CDR3 has 15 residues. Germline V gives CDR1 LGHDT, CDR2 YNNKEL (reference sequence). V shed 1 base, J shed 15 bases, and the junction held 15 bases outside the gene matches. In DNA form, the CDR3 reads TGTGCCAGCAGCCAAGTAGTAACCGGGACAGCCTCCCCGTTCTTC. Translation gives CASSQVVTGTASPFF.

The V and J genes are TRBV7-2 and TRBJ1-4; D call uncertain. The CDR3 totals 14 residues. Trimming removed 1 base from V and 3 bases from J, with 6 bases in between. Germline V gives CDR1 SGHTA, CDR2 FQGNSA. The CDR3 DNA sequence: TGTGCCAGCAGCTTAGATGTAGCTAATGAAAAACTGTTTTTT. This sequence encodes CASSLDVANEKLFF.

The chain has TRBV2 and TRBJ1-5; 11 bases match TRBD1. This CDR3 spans 16 amino acids. CDR1 and CDR2 (germline): SNHLY, FYNNEI. V lost 4 bases and J lost 6; bases outside the gene matches: 8. DNA for the CDR3: TGTGCCAGCAGTGCCCCGGGACAGGGGGGGAGTCAGCCCCAGCATTTT. It is translated as CASSAPGQGGSQPQHF.

The rearrangement links TRBV19 to TRBJ1-2, with 11 bases lining up with TRBD1. This CDR3 spans 15 amino acids. Germline values: CDR1 LNHDA, CDR2 SQIVND (reference sequence). The trim removed 4 bases at V and 4 bases at J, leaving 5 bases unmatched. As DNA, the CDR3 is TGTGCCAGTAGTACCCGGACAGGGGGCAGCTATGGCTACACCTTC. It is translated as CASSTRTGGSYGYTF.

This chain connects TRBV5-4 to TRBJ1-2, with D maybe TRBD1 (6 bases). The CDR3 consists of 14 residues. The V gene's germline CDR1 is SGHNT and CDR2 YYREEE (reference sequence). Trimming cost V 5 bases and J 7 bases, with 18 bases left between them. CDR3 bases: TGTGCCAGCAGGGAAAAGGGGGGGTTCCGTGGCTACACCTTC. It codes for CASREKGGFRGYTF.

The gene calls are TRBV30 and TRBJ1-1; tentative D call: TRBD1 (5 bases). Trimming stripped 0 bases from V and 0 bases from J, with 8 bases between. Looked up from germline, CDR1 is GTSNPN and CDR2 is SVGIG (reference sequence). The CDR3 runs 14 residues. The CDR3 loop is CAWSVQALNTEAFF. The CDR3 coding sequence is TGTGCCTGGAGTGTACAGGCTTTGAACACTGAAGCTTTCTTT.

This chain uses TRBV19 with TRBJ2-3; perhaps TRBD1 as D (5 bases). Trimming stripped 5 bases from V and 0 bases from J, with 21 bases between. Germline assignment: CDR1 LNHDA and CDR2 SQIVND (reference sequence). CDR3 length equals 18 residues. The CDR3 spells CASSPHVSTDSSTDTQYF. For the CDR3, the DNA is TGTGCCAGTAGTCCTCACGTCTCGACAGATAGTAGCACAGATACGCAGTATTTT.

This chain links TRBV9 with TRBJ1-1; a possible D gene is TRBD1 (5 bases). The CDR3 has 14 amino acids. CDR1 is SGDLS and CDR2 is YYNGEE in the germline V gene. V was cut by 0 bases and J by 4 bases, with 10 bases left in between. The CDR3 DNA reads TGTGCCAGCAGCGTAGCAGGGCACAGCACTGAAGCTTTCTTT. This codes for CASSVAGHSTEAFF.

The chain joins TRBV19 to TRBJ1-4; possibly TRBD1 for D (5 bases). With 5 bases removed from V and 1 base from J, the gap between germline ends came to 8 bases. Germline V gene data show CDR1 as LNHDA and CDR2 as SQIVND (reference sequence). The CDR3 extends over 14 amino acids. The CDR3 bases are TGTGCCAGTAGTTTCCAGGGAACTAATGAAAAACTGTTTTTT. As protein: CASSFQGTNEKLFF.

The chain combines TRBV7-2 with TRBJ1-2; 7 nucleotides align to TRBD1. V was pared by 5 bases and J by 14 bases, with 14 bases of the junction left unmatched. This CDR3 has 13 residues. Looked up from germline, CDR1 is SGHTA and CDR2 is FQGNSA. Here the CDR3 reads CASSPGQVLGVTF. The CDR3 nucleotides read TGTGCCAGCAGCCCTGGACAGGTCCTTGGGGTAACCTTC.

This sequence joins TRBV19 and TRBJ1-4, with 7 bases fitting TRBD1. Germline CDR1 is LNHDA and CDR2 is SQIVND (reference sequence). This CDR3 comprises 16 residues. V lost 10 bases and J lost 5; bases outside the gene matches: 16. In nucleotides, the CDR3 is TGTGCCACCCGGGGGACAGCCTCCGACAGGAATGAAAAACTGTTTTTT. As protein: CATRGTASDRNEKLFF.

The rearrangement uses TRBV4-3 and TRBJ2-5; a possible D gene is TRBD2 (6 bases). Trimming removed 4 bases from V and 5 bases from J, with 17 bases in between. The CDR3 is 15 residues long. Germline V gene lookup returns CDR1 LGHNA and CDR2 YSLEER. CDR3 sequence reads: CASSPRGSGVETQYF. The CDR3, as DNA: TGCGCCAGCAGCCCGAGGGGTAGCGGCGTGGAGACCCAGTACTTC.

This clone was seen just once. This chain connects TRBV19 to TRBJ1-1; 7 nucleotides match TRBD1. The CDR3 is made up of 15 amino acids. V was pared by 7 bases and J by 3 bases, with 11 bases of the junction left unmatched. Germline CDR1 and CDR2: LNHDA and SQIVND (reference sequence). DNA for the CDR3: TGTGCCAGTACTCAGGGGGACAGATGGTACACTGAAGCTTTCTTT. Protein: CASTQGDRWYTEAFF.

A note on this clone: The sample contains more than one DNA sequence encoding this CDR3. The chain couples TRBV5-1 to TRBJ2-5; TRBD1 agrees at 7 bases. Germline trimming cut 0 bases from V and 2 bases from J; bases unmatched to any gene: 1. The CDR3 totals 14 residues. Germline CDR1 and CDR2: SGHRS and YFSETQ. The CDR3 region is CASSLAQGQETQYF. CDR3 bases: TGCGCCAGCAGCTTGGCACAGGGGCAAGAGACCCAGTACTTC. The full variable domain, completed using reference TRBV5-1 and TRBJ2-5, is KAGVTQTPRYLIKTRGQQVTLSCSPISGHRSVSWYQQTPGQGLQFLFEYFSETQRNKGNFPGRFSGRQFSNSRSEMNVSTLELGDSALYLCASSLAQGQETQYFGPGTRLLVL.

The chain recombines TRBV7-2 with TRBJ1-2; 7 nucleotides agree with TRBD1. CDR1 and CDR2 from the germline V gene are SGHTA and FQGNSA. The CDR3 extends over 15 amino acids. V was pared by 5 bases and J by 7 bases, with 13 bases of the junction left unmatched. CDR3 coding DNA: TGTGCCAGCAGCCTCCAGGGGGACAATTTGCCTGGCTACACCTTC. Translated: CASSLQGDNLPGYTF.